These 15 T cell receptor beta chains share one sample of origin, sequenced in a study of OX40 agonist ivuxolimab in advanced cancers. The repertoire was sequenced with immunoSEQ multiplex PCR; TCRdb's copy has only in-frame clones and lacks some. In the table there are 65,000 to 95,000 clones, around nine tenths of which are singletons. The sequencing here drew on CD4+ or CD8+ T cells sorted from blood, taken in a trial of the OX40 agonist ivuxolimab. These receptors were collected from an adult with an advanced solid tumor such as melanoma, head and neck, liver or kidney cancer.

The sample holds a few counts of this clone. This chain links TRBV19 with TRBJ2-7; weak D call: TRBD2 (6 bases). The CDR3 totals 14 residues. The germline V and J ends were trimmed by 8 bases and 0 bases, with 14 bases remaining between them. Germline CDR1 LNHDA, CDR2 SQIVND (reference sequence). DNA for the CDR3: TGTGCCAGTTCCCGGGACTCTAGCTCCTACGAGCAGTACTTC. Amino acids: CASSRDSSSYEQYF.

CDR3 sequence: CASSLDRIDYGYTF. DNA of the CDR3: TGCGCCAGCAGCCTGGACAGGATCGACTATGGCTACACCTTC. V usage is TRBV10-2 and J usage is TRBJ1-2; 7 bases match TRBD1. This CDR3 comprises 14 residues. The V gene end was trimmed by 6 bases and the J gene end by 3 bases; junction bases not matched to a gene: 7. The germline V gene has CDR1 WSHSY and CDR2 SAAADI.

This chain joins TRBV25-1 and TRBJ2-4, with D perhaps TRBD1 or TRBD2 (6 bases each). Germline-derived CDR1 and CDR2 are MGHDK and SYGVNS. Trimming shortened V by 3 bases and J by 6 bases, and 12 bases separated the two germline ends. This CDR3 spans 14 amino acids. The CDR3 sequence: CASSDRGGGNIQYF. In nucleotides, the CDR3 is TGTGCCAGCAGTGACAGGGGAGGTGGAAACATTCAGTACTTC.

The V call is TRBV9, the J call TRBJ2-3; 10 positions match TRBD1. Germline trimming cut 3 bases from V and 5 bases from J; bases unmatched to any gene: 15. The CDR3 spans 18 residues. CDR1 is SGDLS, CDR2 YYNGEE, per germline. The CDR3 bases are TGTGCCAGCAGCGCAGTTGGTGGAGGGACAGGGGCGAGAGATACGCAGTATTTT. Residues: CASSAVGGGTGARDTQYF.

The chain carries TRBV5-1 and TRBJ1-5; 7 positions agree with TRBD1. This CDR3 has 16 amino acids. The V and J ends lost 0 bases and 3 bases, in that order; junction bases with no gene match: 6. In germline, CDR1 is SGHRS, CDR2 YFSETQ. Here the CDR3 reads CASSLDPGQTNQPQHF. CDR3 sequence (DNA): TGCGCCAGCAGCTTGGACCCGGGACAGACCAATCAGCCCCAGCATTTT.

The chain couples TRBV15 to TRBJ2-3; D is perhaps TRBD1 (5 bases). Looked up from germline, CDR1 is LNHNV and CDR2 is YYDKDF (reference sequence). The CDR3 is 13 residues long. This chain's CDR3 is CATSKGPADTQYF. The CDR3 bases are TGTGCGACAAGCAAGGGGCCGGCAGATACGCAGTATTTT.

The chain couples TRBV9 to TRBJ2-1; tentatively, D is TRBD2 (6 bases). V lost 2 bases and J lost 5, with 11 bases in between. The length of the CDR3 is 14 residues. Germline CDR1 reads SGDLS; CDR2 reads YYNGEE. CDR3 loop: CASSVRGTNNEQFF. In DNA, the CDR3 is TGTGCCAGCAGCGTTCGCGGGACCAACAATGAGCAGTTCTTC.

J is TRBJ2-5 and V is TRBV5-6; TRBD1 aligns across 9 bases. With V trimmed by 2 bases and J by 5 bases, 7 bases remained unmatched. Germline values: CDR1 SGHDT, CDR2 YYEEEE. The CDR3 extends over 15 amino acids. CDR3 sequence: CASSFEGQGVETQYF. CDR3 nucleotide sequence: TGTGCCAGCAGCTTTGAGGGACAGGGTGTGGAGACCCAGTACTTC. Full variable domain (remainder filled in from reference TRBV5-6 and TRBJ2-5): DAGVTQSPTHLIKTRGQQVTLRCSPKSGHDTVSWYQQALGQGPQFIFQYYEEEERQRGNFPDRFSGHQFPNYSSELNVNALLLGDSALYLCASSFEGQGVETQYFGPGTRLLVL.

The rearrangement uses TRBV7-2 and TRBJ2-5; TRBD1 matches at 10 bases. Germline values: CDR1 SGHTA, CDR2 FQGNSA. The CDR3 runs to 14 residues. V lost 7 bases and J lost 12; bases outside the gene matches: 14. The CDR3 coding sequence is TGTGCCAGCATGGCGACAGGGGGCGCGGCCGTGGAGTACTTC. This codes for CASMATGGAAVEYF.

Written as DNA, the CDR3 is TGTGCCAGCAGCTTAGTGGGGACTAGCGGGAGCGATACGCAGTATTTT. Protein sequence: CASSLVGTSGSDTQYF. The chain has TRBV7-2 and TRBJ2-3; the match to TRBD2 covers 14 bases. J lost 6 bases, V lost 1 base, and 3 bases had no gene match. There are 16 residues in the CDR3. Germline V gives CDR1 SGHTA, CDR2 FQGNSA.

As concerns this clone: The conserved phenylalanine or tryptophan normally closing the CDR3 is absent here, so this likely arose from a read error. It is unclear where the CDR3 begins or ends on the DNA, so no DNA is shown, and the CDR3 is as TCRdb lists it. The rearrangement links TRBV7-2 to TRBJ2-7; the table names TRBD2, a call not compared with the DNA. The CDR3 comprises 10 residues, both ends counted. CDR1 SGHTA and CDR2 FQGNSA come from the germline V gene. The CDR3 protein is CASSFVRRSH.

The CDR3 loop reads CASSTSGAGGYNEQFF. The CDR3 region has the DNA TGTGCCAGCAGCACCTCGGGTGCGGGAGGGTACAATGAGCAGTTCTTC. The chain combines TRBV7-3 with TRBJ2-1, with 9 nucleotides matching TRBD2. Germline V gives CDR1 SGHTA, CDR2 FQGTGA. V trimming: 5 bases; J trimming: 4 bases; junction bases outside the gene matches: 9. The CDR3 is 16 amino acids.

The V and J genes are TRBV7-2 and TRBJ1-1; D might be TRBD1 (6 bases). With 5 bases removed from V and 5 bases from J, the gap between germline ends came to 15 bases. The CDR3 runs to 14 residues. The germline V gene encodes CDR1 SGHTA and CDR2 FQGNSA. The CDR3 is CASSANRGRTEAFF. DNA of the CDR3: TGTGCCAGCAGCGCCAATCGGGGGCGGACTGAAGCTTTCTTT.

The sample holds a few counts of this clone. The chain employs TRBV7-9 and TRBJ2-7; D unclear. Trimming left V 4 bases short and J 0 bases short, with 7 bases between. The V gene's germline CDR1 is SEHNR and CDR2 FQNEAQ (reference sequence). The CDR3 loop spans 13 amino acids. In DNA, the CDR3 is TGTGCCAGCAGCTGGCAGGTCTCCTACGAGCAGTACTTC. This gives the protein CASSWQVSYEQYF.

The CDR3 reads CSVGGGRRGTGELFF. CDR3 DNA sequence: TGCAGCGTTGGCGGGGGGCGCCGGGGCACCGGGGAGCTGTTTTTT. This chain links TRBV29-1 with TRBJ2-2; TRBD2 aligns across 8 bases. CDR1 and CDR2 (germline): SQVTM, ANQGSEA. The CDR3 covers 15 residues. The trim removed 4 bases at V and 4 bases at J, leaving 8 bases unmatched.